These 13 T cell receptor beta chains share one sample of origin, sequenced in a study of blood T cell repertoires in COVID-19. Clones were read by immunoSEQ multiplex PCR, and TCRdb kept only the in-frame ones, dropping some. The sample consists of around 250,000 clones, less than 85% of them appearing once. Sequenced sample: peripheral blood. These receptor sequences come from a man between 60 and 70 years old who had recovered from COVID-19.

The chain couples TRBV5-1 to TRBJ1-2; 9 bases align to TRBD1. The CDR3 extends over 15 amino acids. Trimming took 4 bases from V and 2 from J; bases not matched to a gene: 6. Germline V CDR1 and CDR2: SGHRS, YFSETQ. The CDR3, as DNA: TGCGCCAGCAGCCCGGGACAGGGTGCAAACTATGGCTACACCTTC. Translating gives CASSPGQGANYGYTF. Full variable domain (outside the CDR3, taken from reference TRBV5-1 and TRBJ1-2): KAGVTQTPRYLIKTRGQQVTLSCSPISGHRSVSWYQQTPGQGLQFLFEYFSETQRNKGNFPGRFSGRQFSNSRSEMNVSTLELGDSALYLCASSPGQGANYGYTFGSGTRLTVV.

The chain recombines TRBV5-1 with TRBJ1-1, with 9 bases fitting TRBD1. Germline V lookup: CDR1 SGHRS, CDR2 YFSETQ. The V and J ends lost 5 bases and 4 bases, in that order; junction bases with no gene match: 12. The CDR3 is 16 amino acids. CDR3 nucleotide sequence: TGCGCCAGCAGGGGCGGGGGGACAGGGCTTGCCACTGAAGCTTTCTTT. This gives the protein CASRGGGTGLATEAFF.

The genes are TRBV7-2 and TRBJ2-3; TRBD2 aligns across 8 bases. The CDR3 spans 16 residues. Germline V gene data show CDR1 as SGHTA and CDR2 as FQGNSA. Trimming removed 1 base from V and 9 bases from J; junction bases left unmatched: 12. CDR3 residues: CASSLEVGGASQTQYF. The CDR3 bases are TGTGCCAGCAGCTTAGAGGTCGGGGGGGCTAGCCAAACGCAGTATTTT.

The chain has TRBV27 and TRBJ1-1; maybe TRBD1 (6 bases). The germline CDR1 and CDR2 sequences are MNHEY and SMNVEV (reference sequence). V was cut by 8 bases and J by 1 base, with 17 bases left in between. This CDR3 region has 15 residues. The CDR3 bases are TGTGCCAGCCACGAGTCAGGGGCGGGGAACACTGAAGCTTTCTTT. It translates to CASHESGAGNTEAFF.

The gene calls are TRBV7-7 and TRBJ2-5; D gene ambiguous. CDR1 and CDR2 from the germline V gene are SSHAT and FNYEAQ (reference sequence). The CDR3 consists of 16 residues. V shed 3 bases and J shed 2 bases, with 16 bases lying between them. CDR3 nucleotide sequence: TGTGCCAGCAGCTTGGGTTTGGCAGCTAGACAAGAGACCCAGTACTTC. Amino acids: CASSLGLAARQETQYF.

The chain recombines TRBV14 with TRBJ2-5; possible D gene TRBD2, 6 bases. The germline V gene has CDR1 SGHDN and CDR2 FVKESK. The CDR3 loop spans 14 amino acids. V gave up 4 bases and J gave up 2 bases, with 11 bases separating them. The CDR3 here is CASSRDWVQETQYF. In DNA form, the CDR3 reads TGTGCCAGCAGCCGGGACTGGGTACAAGAGACCCAGTACTTC.

The sample holds many counts of this clone. The V gene is TRBV30, the J gene TRBJ1-5; perhaps TRBD1 as D (6 bases). CDR1 and CDR2 (germline): GTSNPN, SVGIG (reference sequence). V gave up 0 bases and J gave up 5 bases, with 11 bases separating them. The CDR3 spans 14 residues. The CDR3 is CAWSVGGGDQPQHF. The DNA of the CDR3 is TGTGCCTGGAGTGTAGGGGGGGGCGATCAGCCCCAGCATTTT.

V gene TRBV24-1 combines with J gene TRBJ1-6; D remains ambiguous. Between the trimmed V and J ends, which lost 4 bases and 7 bases, there was a span of 7 bases. The CDR3 loop spans 13 amino acids. CDR1 and CDR2 (germline): KGHDR, SFDVKD. The CDR3 coding sequence is TGTGCCACCAGTGACGGAGTAAATTCACCCCTCCACTTT. Amino acids: CATSDGVNSPLHF.

Only a few counts were recorded for this clone. The J gene is TRBJ2-2, the V gene TRBV19, with TRBD2 matching 7 bases. The germline V gene has CDR1 LNHDA and CDR2 SQIVND (reference sequence). V was clipped by 5 bases and J by 1 base; unmatched bases: 4. The CDR3 is made up of 15 amino acids. CDR3 protein: CASSSGGMNTGELFF. The CDR3 DNA reads TGTGCCAGTAGTTCCGGGGGGATGAACACCGGGGAGCTGTTTTTT.

V usage is TRBV5-8 and J usage is TRBJ2-5; 8 bases map to TRBD2. The trim removed 4 bases at V and 5 bases at J, leaving 13 bases unmatched. This CDR3 is 16 amino acids long. Germline CDR1 is SGHTS and CDR2 is YDEGEE. The CDR3 DNA follows: TGTGCCAGCAGCCGGGCCGGGACAACGGGAGGGGAGACCCAGTACTTC. Residues: CASSRAGTTGGETQYF.

The chain recombines TRBV5-1 with TRBJ2-5; 13 bases align to TRBD2. V trimming: 4 bases; J trimming: 4 bases; junction bases outside the gene matches: 7. Germline values: CDR1 SGHRS, CDR2 YFSETQ. This CDR3 is built from 16 residues. Here the CDR3 DNA reads TGCGCCAGCAGCCAAGGACTAGCGGGAGTTCTAGAGACCCAGTACTTC. Protein product: CASSQGLAGVLETQYF.

J is TRBJ2-7 and V is TRBV10-3; possible D gene TRBD1, 5 bases. CDR1 is ENHRY and CDR2 is SYGVKD in the germline V gene. V was clipped by 7 bases and J by 0 bases, with 13 bases between them. The CDR3 loop spans 14 amino acids. The CDR3 bases are TGTGCCATCAAGGGCGACAGAATCTCCTACGAGCAGTACTTC. It codes for CAIKGDRISYEQYF.

The chain uses TRBV6-5 and TRBJ2-5; 7 bases agree with TRBD2. Looked up from germline, CDR1 is MNHEY and CDR2 is SVGAGI. V gave up 8 bases and J gave up 5 bases; unmatched junction bases: 5. The CDR3 covers 12 residues. CDR3 protein: CASWGGGETQYF. Written as DNA, the CDR3 is TGTGCCAGCTGGGGGGGTGGGGAGACCCAGTACTTC.